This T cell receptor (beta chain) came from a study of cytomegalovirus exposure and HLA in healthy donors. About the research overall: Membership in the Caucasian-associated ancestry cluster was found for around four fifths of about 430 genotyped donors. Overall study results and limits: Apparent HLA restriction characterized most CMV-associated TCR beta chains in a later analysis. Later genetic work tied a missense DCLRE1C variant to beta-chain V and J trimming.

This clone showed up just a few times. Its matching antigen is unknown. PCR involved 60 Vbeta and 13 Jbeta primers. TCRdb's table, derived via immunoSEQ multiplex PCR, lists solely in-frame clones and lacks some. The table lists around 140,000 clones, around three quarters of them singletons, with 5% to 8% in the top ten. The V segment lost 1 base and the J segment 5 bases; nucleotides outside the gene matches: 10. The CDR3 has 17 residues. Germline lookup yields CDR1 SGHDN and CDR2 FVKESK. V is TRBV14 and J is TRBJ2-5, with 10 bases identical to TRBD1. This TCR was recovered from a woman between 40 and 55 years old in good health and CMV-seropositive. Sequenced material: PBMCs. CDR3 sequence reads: CASSQVLADRGLETQYF. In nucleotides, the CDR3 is TGTGCCAGCAGCCAAGTTCTAGCCGACAGGGGGCTTGAGACCCAGTACTTC.